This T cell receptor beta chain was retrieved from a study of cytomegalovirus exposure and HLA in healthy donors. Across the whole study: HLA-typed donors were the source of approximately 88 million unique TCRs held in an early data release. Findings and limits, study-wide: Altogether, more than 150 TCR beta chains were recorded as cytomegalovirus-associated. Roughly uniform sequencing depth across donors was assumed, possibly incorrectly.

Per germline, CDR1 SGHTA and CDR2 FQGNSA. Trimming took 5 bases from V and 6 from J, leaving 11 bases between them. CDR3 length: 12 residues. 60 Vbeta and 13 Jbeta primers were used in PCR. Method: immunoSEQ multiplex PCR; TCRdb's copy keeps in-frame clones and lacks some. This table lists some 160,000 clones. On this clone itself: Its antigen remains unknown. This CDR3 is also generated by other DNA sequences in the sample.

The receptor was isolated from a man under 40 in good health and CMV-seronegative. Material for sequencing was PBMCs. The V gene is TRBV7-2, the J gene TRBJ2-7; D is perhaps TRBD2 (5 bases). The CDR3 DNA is TGTGCCAGCAGCCCCCGACGGGGCGAGCAGTACTTC. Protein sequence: CASSPRRGEQYF.